The T cell receptor beta chain described here comes from a study of cytomegalovirus exposure and HLA in healthy donors (dated by TCRdb to about 2017). Study-wide context: An earlier analysis of some 620 of the donors reported 250 to 350 Gb of sequence data and 117 million unique TCR beta sequences obtained from approximately 180 million T cells. Of the 300 to 450 genotyped donors, more than 75% were placed in the genetic ancestry cluster associated with self-reported Caucasian donors. Donor age, sex, ethnicity and CMV serostatus were compiled alongside the repertoire data. An early release covering 500 to 750 HLA-typed donors comprised 300 to 350 gigabases of sequencing data and around 86 million unique TCR sequences. In an earlier analysis of roughly 580 of the donors, high-throughput TCR beta sequencing was used to judge whether each TCR beta V gene segment behaved as functional or pseudogenic. To study patterns of TCR occurrence, a later analysis re-analyzed previously published TCR beta repertoires from just over 650 donors and added high-resolution HLA genotyping. In a later genetic analysis, genome-wide SNP genotypes for about three fifths of the 666 donors were used, and that subset was treated as a discovery cohort. Typing coverage differed by locus: A, B, C, DRB1 and DQB1 were typed in about 620-640 donors, DQA1 in 500 to 550, DPA1 in over 600, and DPB1 in 472. Besides the first cohort of roughly 640 subjects, a separate validation cohort made up of roughly 130 different subjects was used. Roughly 5 DR-DQ haplotypes were handled as single units for association and clustering because linkage in the cohort was strong. High-throughput TCR immunosequencing, statistical association of individual TCRs with disease status, and machine learning were combined to predict cytomegalovirus infection status. The study aimed to test whether signatures of past pathogen exposure could be identified by cataloging public T cell receptors. The T cell repertoires of several hundred subjects were profiled by immunosequencing and related to cytomegalovirus serostatus. Both class I and class II loci were covered by HLA typing, at four-digit resolution. Among 300 to 450 genotyped donors of the cohort, an average of approximately 240,000 unique TCR beta nucleotide sequences were sequenced per donor, about a sixth of them non-productive. Rather than using new phenotypic data, the later analysis identified candidate immune exposures from TCR beta sequences and from how often those sequences occurred across donors. Every repertoire in the discovery cohort had been generated on one and the same sequencing platform. The investigation overall reported the following: Compared with the approximately 720-donor mean, donors in an Asian-associated ancestry cluster had fewer N-insertions in productive TCRs, according to a later genetic analysis. CMV serostatus was the only immune exposure information available for the cohort. Because some donors lacked HLA typing at each locus, the association tests relied only on the typed subset. The study listed around 160 TCR beta chains as associated with cytomegalovirus. In an earlier analysis of approximately 590 of the donors, most TCR beta V segments appeared in productive rearrangements about 90% or about 30% of the time, broadly matching IMGT annotations. Because counts were too low, some 16 rarely observed V segments, including chromosome 9 orphons, were excluded from the earlier analysis of several hundred of the donors. In this cohort, only TCR beta chains were sequenced, and detectable features were limited by the absence of alpha or paired-chain data. In both the original and validation cohorts, the classifier was reported to diagnose cytomegalovirus status with high specificity and sensitivity. Most CMV-associated TCR beta chains appeared to be HLA-restricted in a later analysis, and the HLA associations seemed to be driven largely by CMV exposure. Correlated functional status among segregating V segments might be attributable to linkage disequilibrium, but an unknown experimental factor could not be ruled out. The 87-base-pair reads could not distinguish some IMGT-functional V segments, including TRBV6-2 and TRBV6-3, so those segments were excluded. In a later genetic analysis, a missense DCLRE1C variant was associated with V-gene and J-gene trimming of TCR beta chains, and the association was replicated in an independent cohort. While some public TCRs were present in many individuals, most TCR sequences turned up only very rarely across donors. A few of the identified cytomegalovirus-associated TCR beta chains were confirmed in vitro to be specific for cytomegalovirus antigens. At a false discovery rate of 0.05, a later analysis linked fewer than 20,000 TCR beta sequences to specific HLA alleles. It was suggested by the authors that the approach could potentially be generalized to other disease states and immunological phenotypes. A later analysis found that TCR association rates varied across HLA loci, with DRB1 alleles showing the most associated TCRs and HLA-C alleles the fewest. A further reported finding was that TCR beta sequences accurately predicted the HLA-A and HLA-B alleles for most subjects in the first cohort. Several of the top co-occurrence clusters appeared to be linked to parvovirus B19, influenza, CMV and Epstein-Barr virus, according to a later analysis. When HLA alleles, especially DR and DQ, strongly co-occurred, attributing TCR associations to individual alleles was difficult. In a later analysis, HLA-associated TCR beta chains were found to be more clonally expanded and to have lower generation probabilities than equally common non-associated chains. Presence/absence analyses assumed roughly uniform sequencing depth across donors, an assumption that may not hold. The sequencing pipeline was judged likely to have produced a cluster of highly shared sequence variants as a technical artifact.

This clone is a singleton in its sample. Its antigen is not yet known. Nothing much larger sits one base from this clone, and base qualities are not available. CDR1 and CDR2, looked up from the germline V gene (reference sequence), are SGHNT and YYREEE. Reading from cysteine to phenylalanine, the CDR3 counts 15 amino acids. Solely the CDR3 DNA is kept, with 45 bases framed from the first base. Trimming removed 4 bases from V and 4 bases from J, leaving 14 bases between the germline ends. The cohort comprised fewer than 750 healthy bone marrow donors. At the time of sampling, all cohort members were nominally healthy, though unrecorded immune exposures were likely present. The donor was CMV seropositive and belonged to the group of about 290 seropositive cohort members. Every donor gave a peripheral blood sample, and the peripheral blood mononuclear cells from that sample were used for TCR beta sequencing. Genomic DNA extraction from the blood cell samples was performed with the Qiagen DNeasy Blood Extraction Kit.

Library preparation employed the immunoSEQ multiplex PCR assay. The multiplex PCR relied on a mix of 60 forward primers for TCR Vbeta segments and 13 reverse primers for TCR Jbeta segments. Amplification of the CDR3 region of rearranged TCR beta genes was performed with a multiplex PCR assay on genomic DNA. The Illumina HiSeq System was used to sequence the amplified TCR beta libraries as 87-base-pair reads. The authors processed their data as follows. In a later analysis, some 80 million unique TCR beta chains were counted across the roughly 670 repertoires, and about 10 million of these chains were shared by at least two donors. Raw reads were error-corrected and collapsed into unique sequences with a nearest-neighbor algorithm that merged closely related sequences to remove PCR and sequencing errors. To assign V, D and J gene segments, CDR3 sequences were aligned to IMGT reference sequences. Each retained sequence needed at least a six-nucleotide match to both a V gene segment and a J gene segment. Rearrangements were called productive when the CDR3 lacked stop codons and stayed in frame with V and J; all others were non-productive. Following IMGT convention, CDR3 was defined as the stretch from the second conserved V-encoded cysteine to the conserved J-encoded phenylalanine. Sequences without an unambiguous match to a single V gene segment were excluded from the earlier analysis of 500 to 700 of the donors. An earlier analysis of under 750 of the donors called V segments functional above 56.7% productive rearrangements and segregating when the between-donor standard deviation exceeded 5%. A statistical classification framework was developed to diagnose cytomegalovirus status using the catalog of TCR beta chain sequences. V and J gene assignment, in a later analysis, came from comparing TCR nucleotide sequences with IMGT/GENE-DB human TR gene sequences. The TCRdist pipeline was used in a later analysis to assign CDR3 sequences and most-parsimonious VDJ recombination scenarios. In a later analysis, each TCR beta chain was defined by its CDR3 amino acid sequence together with its V-gene family, and reads lacking a unique V-gene family were excluded. A later analysis removed 550 to 650 highly shared, low-generation-probability nucleotide sequences to deal with suspected cross-contamination and a sequencing artifact. In a later analysis, a clonal expansion index was calculated for each public chain from normalized within-repertoire ranks of inferred template counts. A later analysis computed generation probabilities with a VDJ recombination model fitted to out-of-frame rearrangements, and checked the results against IGoR. In a later analysis, TCR-TCR, TCR-HLA and TCR-CMV co-occurrence was scored with hypergeometric tests, and a repertoire-size bias correction was applied to TCR pairs. In a later analysis, false discovery rates were estimated by permuting HLA or CMV assignments 20 times. In a later analysis, co-occurring TCRs were grouped with DBSCAN, and TCRdist sequence similarity was added when clustering was performed within HLA-allele-positive subsets. For co-occurrence clustering, repertoires with fewer than 30,000 or more than 120,000 public chains were excluded, along with a handful of repertoires with anomalous nucleotide sharing. TCRdb obtained this table from immuneACCESS and retained in-frame rearrangements with V and J assigned. These tables miss some clones; where compared with another copy, unresolved V genes account for less than half of the shortfall, and the remainder is unexplained. Clone size and the V and J calls come from that table; the DNA yielded D and trimming. The sample yields 150,000 to 200,000 clones; 84% were counted once. Roughly 6.5% of the sample is held by the ten biggest clonotypes.

The chain is made from TRBV5-4 and TRBJ1-4; no confident D gene assignment can be made. The receptor comes from a man aged 50-60 years in good health and CMV-seropositive. The sequencing input was PBMCs. Read as DNA, the sequence is TGTGCCAGCAGCAGGATGACGGAGTATAATGAAAAACTGTTTTTT. Its translation reads: CASSRMTEYNEKLFF.